The following is a TCR beta chain sequence with its context. The data are from a study of blood T cell repertoires in COVID-19. Background on the study: Samples came from the United States, Italy and Spain, spanning acute and convalescent COVID-19. PBMCs, B-cell-depleted T cells, or T cells were the source of the cDNA or gDNA that made up the material.

In the authors' workflow: Reference gene primer amplification gave nucleated cell count estimates. This table comes from immunoSEQ multiplex PCR, and its TCRdb copy is limited to in-frame clones, with some not included. That table furnishes V, J and clone size, whereas the DNA furnished D and trimming. The sample lists about 130,000 clones; more than 70% were seen once. The sequence derives from a man over 45 with acute or convalescent COVID-19. The sequenced sample was peripheral blood.

The chain's CDR3 is CASSPPQNYEQYF. CDR3 DNA: TGTGCCAGCAGCCCCCCGCAGAACTACGAGCAGTACTTC. This sequence joins TRBV28 and TRBJ2-7, with D unclear. V lost 6 bases and J 3 bases, leaving 12 bases between the germline ends. Germline-derived CDR1 and CDR2 are MDHEN and SYDVKM. The CDR3 sequence is 13 residues long. Full variable domain (outside the CDR3, taken from reference TRBV28 and TRBJ2-7): DVKVTQSSRYLVKRTGEKVFLECVQDMDHENMFWYRQDPGLGLRLIYFSYDVKMKEKGDIPEGYSVSREKKERFSLILESASTNQTSMYLCASSPPQNYEQYFGPGTRLTVT.